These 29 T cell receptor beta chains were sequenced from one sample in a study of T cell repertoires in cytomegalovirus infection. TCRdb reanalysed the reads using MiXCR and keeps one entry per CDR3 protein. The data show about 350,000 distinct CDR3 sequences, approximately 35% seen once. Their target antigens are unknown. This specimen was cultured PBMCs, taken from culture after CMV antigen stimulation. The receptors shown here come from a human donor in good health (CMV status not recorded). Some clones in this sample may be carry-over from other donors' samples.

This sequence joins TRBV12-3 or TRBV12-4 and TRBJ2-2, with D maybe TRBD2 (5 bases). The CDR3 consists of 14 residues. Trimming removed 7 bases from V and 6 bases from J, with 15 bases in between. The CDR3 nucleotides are TGTGCCAGCATCTCCAGGAGGTTAGCCGGGGAGCTGTTTTTT. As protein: CASISRRLAGELFF.

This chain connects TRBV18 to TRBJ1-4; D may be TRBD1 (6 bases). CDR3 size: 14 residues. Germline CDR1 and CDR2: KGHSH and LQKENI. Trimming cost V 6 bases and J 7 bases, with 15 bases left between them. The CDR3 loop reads CASSLGAESEKLFF. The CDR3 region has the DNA TGTGCCAGCTCTCTGGGGGCGGAAAGTGAAAAACTGTTTTTT.

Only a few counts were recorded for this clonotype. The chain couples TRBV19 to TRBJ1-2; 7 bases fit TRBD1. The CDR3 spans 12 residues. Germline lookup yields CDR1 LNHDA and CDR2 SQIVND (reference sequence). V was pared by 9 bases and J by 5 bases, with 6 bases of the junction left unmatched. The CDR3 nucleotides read TGTGCCAGCGCTAGACAGGGATATGGCTACACCTTC. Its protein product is CASARQGYGYTF.

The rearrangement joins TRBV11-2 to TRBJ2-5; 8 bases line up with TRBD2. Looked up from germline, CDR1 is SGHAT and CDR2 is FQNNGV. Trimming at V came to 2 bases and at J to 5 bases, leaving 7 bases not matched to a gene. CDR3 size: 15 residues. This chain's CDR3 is CASSLSTSAWETQYF. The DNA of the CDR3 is TGTGCCAGCAGCTTATCGACTAGCGCGTGGGAGACCCAGTACTTC.

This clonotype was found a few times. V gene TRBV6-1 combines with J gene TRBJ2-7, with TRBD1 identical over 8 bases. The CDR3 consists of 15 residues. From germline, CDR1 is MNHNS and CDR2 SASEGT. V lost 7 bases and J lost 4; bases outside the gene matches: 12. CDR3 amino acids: CASTNRYRGSYEQYF. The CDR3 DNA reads TGTGCCAGCACTAATCGGTACAGGGGGTCTTACGAGCAGTACTTC.

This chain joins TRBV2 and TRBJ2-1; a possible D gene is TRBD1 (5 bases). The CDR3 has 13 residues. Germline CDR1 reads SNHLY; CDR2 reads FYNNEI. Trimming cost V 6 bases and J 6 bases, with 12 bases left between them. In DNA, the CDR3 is TGTGCCAGCAGGATGGACATTAGCAATGAGCAGTTCTTC. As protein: CASRMDISNEQFF.

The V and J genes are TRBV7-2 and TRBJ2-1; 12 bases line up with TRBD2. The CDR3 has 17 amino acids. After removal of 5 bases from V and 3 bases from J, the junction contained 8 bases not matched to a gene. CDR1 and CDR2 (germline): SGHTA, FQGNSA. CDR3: CASSEGTSGLGYNEQFF. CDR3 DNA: TGTGCCAGCAGCGAGGGGACTAGCGGGCTCGGCTACAATGAGCAGTTCTTC. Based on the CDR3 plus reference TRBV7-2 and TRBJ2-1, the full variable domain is GAGVSQSPSNKVTEKGKDVELRCDPISGHTALYWYRQSLGQGLEFLIYFQGNSAPDKSGLPSDRFSAERTGGSVSTLTIQRTQQEDSAVYLCASSEGTSGLGYNEQFFGPGTRLTVL.

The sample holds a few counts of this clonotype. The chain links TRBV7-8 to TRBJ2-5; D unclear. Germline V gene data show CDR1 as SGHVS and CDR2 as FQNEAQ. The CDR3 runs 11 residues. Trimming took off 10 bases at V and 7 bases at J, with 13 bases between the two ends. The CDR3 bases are TGTGCCACCATGACCATTGGGACCCAGTACTTC. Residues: CATMTIGTQYF.

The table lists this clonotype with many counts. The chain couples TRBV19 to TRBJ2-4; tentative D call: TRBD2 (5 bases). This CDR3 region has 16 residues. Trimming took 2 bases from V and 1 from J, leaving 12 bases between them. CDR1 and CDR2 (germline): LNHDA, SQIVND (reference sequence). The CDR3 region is CASSITIPGAKNIQYF. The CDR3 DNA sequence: TGTGCCAGTAGTATAACAATTCCGGGGGCCAAAAACATTCAGTACTTC.

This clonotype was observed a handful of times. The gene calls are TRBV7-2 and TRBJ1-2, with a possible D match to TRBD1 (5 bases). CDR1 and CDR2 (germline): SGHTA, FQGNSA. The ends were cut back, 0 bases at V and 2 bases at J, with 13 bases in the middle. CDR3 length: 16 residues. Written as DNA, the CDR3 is TGTGCCAGCAGCTTAGCGCTGCCCGGGGACAACTATGGCTACACCTTC. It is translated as CASSLALPGDNYGYTF.

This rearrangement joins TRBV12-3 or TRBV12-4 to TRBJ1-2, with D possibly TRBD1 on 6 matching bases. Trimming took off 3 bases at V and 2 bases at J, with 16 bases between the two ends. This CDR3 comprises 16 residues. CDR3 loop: CASSLGNRVINYGYTF. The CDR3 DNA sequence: TGTGCCAGCAGTTTGGGTAACAGGGTTATCAACTATGGCTACACCTTC.

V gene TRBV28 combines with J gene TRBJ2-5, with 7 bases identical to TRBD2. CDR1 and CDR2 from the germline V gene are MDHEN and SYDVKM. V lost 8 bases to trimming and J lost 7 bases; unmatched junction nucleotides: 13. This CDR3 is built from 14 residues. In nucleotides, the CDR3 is TGTGCCAGCGGCTTCCCGCGGGAGATGGGGACCCAGTACTTC. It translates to CASGFPREMGTQYF. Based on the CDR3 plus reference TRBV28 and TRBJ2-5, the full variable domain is DVKVTQSSRYLVKRTGEKVFLECVQDMDHENMFWYRQDPGLGLRLIYFSYDVKMKEKGDIPEGYSVSREKKERFSLILESASTNQTSMYLCASGFPREMGTQYFGPGTRLLVL.

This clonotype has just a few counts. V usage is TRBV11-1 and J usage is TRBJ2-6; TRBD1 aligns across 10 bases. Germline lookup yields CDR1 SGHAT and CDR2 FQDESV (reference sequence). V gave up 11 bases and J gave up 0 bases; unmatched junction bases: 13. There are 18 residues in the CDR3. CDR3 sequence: CAASGGDRGVSGANVLTF. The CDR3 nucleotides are TGTGCCGCATCGGGAGGGGACAGGGGCGTCTCTGGGGCCAACGTCCTGACTTTC.

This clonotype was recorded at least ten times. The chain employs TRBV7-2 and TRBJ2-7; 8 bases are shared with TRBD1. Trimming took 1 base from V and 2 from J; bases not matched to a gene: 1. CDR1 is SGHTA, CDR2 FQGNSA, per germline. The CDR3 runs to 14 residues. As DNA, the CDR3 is TGTGCCAGCAGCTTAGGGGGACAGGCCTACGAGCAGTACTTC. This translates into CASSLGGQAYEQYF.

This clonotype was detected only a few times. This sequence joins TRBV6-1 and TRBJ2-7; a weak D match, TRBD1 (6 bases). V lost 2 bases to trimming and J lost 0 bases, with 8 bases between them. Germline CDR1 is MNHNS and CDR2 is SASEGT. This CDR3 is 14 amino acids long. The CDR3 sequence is CASSETGLSYEQYF. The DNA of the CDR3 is TGTGCCAGCAGTGAAACAGGGCTCTCCTACGAGCAGTACTTC.

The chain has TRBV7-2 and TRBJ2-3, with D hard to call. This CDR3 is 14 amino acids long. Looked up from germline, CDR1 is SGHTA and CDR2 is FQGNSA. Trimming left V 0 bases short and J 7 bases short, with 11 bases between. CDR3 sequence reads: CASSLANSMNTQYF. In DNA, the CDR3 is TGTGCCAGCAGCTTAGCGAATAGCATGAATACGCAGTATTTT. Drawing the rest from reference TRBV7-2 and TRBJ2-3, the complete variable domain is GAGVSQSPSNKVTEKGKDVELRCDPISGHTALYWYRQSLGQGLEFLIYFQGNSAPDKSGLPSDRFSAERTGGSVSTLTIQRTQQEDSAVYLCASSLANSMNTQYFGPGTRLTVL.

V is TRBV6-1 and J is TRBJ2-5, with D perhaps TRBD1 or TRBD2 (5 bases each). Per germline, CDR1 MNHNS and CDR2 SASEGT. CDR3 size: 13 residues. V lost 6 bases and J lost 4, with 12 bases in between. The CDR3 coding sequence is TGTGCCAGCAGACAGGCTGGGGGAGAGACCCAGTACTTC. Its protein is CASRQAGGETQYF.

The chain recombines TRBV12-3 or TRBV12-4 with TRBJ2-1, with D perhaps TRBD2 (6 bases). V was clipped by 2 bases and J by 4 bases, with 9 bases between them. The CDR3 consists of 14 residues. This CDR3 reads CASSLRGRYNEQFF. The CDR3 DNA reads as TGTGCCAGCAGTTTACGGGGGAGGTACAATGAGCAGTTCTTC.

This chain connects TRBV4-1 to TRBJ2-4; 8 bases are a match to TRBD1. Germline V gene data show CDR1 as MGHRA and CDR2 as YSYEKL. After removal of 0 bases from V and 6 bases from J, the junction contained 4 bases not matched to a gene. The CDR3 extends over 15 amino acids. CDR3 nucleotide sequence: TGCGCCAGCAGCCAAGAGGACAGGGACCGAAACATTCAGTACTTC. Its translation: CASSQEDRDRNIQYF.

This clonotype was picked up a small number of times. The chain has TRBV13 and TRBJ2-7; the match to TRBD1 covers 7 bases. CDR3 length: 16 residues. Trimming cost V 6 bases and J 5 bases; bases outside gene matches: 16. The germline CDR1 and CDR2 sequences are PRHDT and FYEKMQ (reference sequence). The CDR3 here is CASSFGPDRRGDEQYF. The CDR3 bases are TGTGCCAGCAGTTTCGGACCGGACAGGCGAGGGGACGAGCAGTACTTC.

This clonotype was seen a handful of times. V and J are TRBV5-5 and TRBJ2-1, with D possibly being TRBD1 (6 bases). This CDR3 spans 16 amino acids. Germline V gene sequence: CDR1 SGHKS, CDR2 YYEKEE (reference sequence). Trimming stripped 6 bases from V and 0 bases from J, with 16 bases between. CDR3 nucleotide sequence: TGTGCCAGCAAGGTTTCAGGGGTCTACTCCTACAATGAGCAGTTCTTC. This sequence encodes CASKVSGVYSYNEQFF. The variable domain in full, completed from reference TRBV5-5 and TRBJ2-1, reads DAGVTQSPTHLIKTRGQQVTLRCSPISGHKSVSWYQQVLGQGPQFIFQYYEKEERGRGNFPDRFSARQFPNYSSELNVNALLLGDSALYLCASKVSGVYSYNEQFFGPGTRLTVL.

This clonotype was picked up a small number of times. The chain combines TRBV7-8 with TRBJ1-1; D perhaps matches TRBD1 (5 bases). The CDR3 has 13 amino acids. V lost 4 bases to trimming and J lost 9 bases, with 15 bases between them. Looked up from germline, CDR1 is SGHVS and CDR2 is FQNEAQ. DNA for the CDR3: TGTGCCAGCAGCTACGGTCGGGCGGGGCAAGCTTTCTTT. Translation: CASSYGRAGQAFF.

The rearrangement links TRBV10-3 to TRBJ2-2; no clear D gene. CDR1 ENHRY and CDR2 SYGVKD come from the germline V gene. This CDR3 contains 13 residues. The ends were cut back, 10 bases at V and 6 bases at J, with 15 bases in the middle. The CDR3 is CATFSSGAGELFF. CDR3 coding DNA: TGTGCCACCTTTTCATCTGGGGCCGGGGAGCTGTTTTTT.

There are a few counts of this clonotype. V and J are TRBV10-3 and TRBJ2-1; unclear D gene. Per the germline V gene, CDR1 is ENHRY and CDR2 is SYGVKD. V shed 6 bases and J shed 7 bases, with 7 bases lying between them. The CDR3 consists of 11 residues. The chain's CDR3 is CAIRGPNEQFF. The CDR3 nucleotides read TGTGCCATCAGGGGCCCAAATGAGCAGTTCTTC.

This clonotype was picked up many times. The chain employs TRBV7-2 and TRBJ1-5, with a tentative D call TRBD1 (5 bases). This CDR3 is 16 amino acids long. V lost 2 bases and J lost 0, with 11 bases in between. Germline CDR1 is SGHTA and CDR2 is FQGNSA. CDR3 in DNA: TGTGCCAGCAGCTTACTCGGGGCAGCTAGCAATCAGCCCCAGCATTTT. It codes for CASSLLGAASNQPQHF.

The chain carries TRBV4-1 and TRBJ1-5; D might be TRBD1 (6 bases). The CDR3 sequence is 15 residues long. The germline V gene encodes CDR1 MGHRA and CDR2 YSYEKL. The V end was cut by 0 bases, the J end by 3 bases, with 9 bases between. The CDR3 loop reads CASSQDGGLNQPQHF. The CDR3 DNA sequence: TGCGCCAGCAGCCAAGATGGGGGGCTCAATCAGCCCCAGCATTTT.

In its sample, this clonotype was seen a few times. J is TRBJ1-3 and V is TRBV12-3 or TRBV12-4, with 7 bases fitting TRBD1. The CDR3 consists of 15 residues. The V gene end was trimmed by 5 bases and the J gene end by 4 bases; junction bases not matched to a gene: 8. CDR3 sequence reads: CASSEQGSAGNTIYF. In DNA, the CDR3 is TGTGCCAGCAGTGAACAGGGGAGTGCGGGAAACACCATATATTTT.

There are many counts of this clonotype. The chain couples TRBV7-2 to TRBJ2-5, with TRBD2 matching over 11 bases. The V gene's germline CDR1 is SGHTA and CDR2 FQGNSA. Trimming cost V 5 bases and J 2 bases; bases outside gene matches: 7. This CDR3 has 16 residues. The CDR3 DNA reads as TGTGCCAGCAGCCCCGGACTAGCGGGCCATCAAGAGACCCAGTACTTC. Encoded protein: CASSPGLAGHQETQYF.

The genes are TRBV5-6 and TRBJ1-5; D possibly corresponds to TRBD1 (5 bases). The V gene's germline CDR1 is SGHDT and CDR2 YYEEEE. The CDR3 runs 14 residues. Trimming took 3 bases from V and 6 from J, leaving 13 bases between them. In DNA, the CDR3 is TGTGCCAGCAGCTCCGCACGCGGGGGTCAGCCCCAGCATTTT. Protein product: CASSSARGGQPQHF.